The T cell receptor beta chain described here comes from a study of CD8 T cells in ankylosing spondylitis. The sample holds a few counts of this clonotype. The antigen is not known. CDR1 is SEHNR and CDR2 is FQNEAQ in the germline V gene (reference sequence). Trimming removed 7 bases from V and 6 bases from J; junction bases left unmatched: 11. The CDR3 sequence is 14 residues long. Whole-study results and caveats: Disease-linked clones bore a CD8+ phenotype, appearing relatively rarely in peripheral blood. Researchers reportedly found disease-linked clones significantly enriched in matched ankylosing spondylitis synovial fluid. Prior work had noted some motif variants in reactive arthritis blood and synovial fluid.

Preparation of TCR beta libraries was done by quantitative 5'-RACE with molecular barcodes. Via MiXCR, TCRdb re-called the 5' RACE reads, giving one row per CDR3 protein. Of 200,000 to 300,000 distinct CDR3 sequences listed, around 10% are singletons. The TCR comes from a male donor with ankylosing spondylitis or in good health (not recorded which). Source material: blood, either unsorted or a sorted T cell fraction (not recorded which). The rearrangement uses TRBV7-9 and TRBJ1-1; 7 nucleotides agree with TRBD1. CDR3 nucleotides: TGTGCCAGCACCCAACAGGGGAACTCGGCTGAAGCTTTCTTT. Amino acids: CASTQQGNSAEAFF.